This T cell receptor beta chain was retrieved from a study of T cells after yellow fever vaccination. By 5'RACE template switching, TCR cDNA was produced, with a universal primer site and UMIs added in the process. TCRdb ran MiXCR on the 5' RACE reads and lists one entry per CDR3 protein. The top ten clones hold about 17% of a sample with 400,000 to 650,000 distinct CDR3 sequences, 21% of them seen once. Germline lookup yields CDR1 SGHTA and CDR2 FQGNSA. V lost 7 bases, J lost 6 bases, and 12 bases lay in between. The CDR3 runs to 12 residues. The V and J genes are TRBV7-2 and TRBJ1-1, with D unclear. The sequence was collected from a man aged 18 to 30 who received the YFV17D yellow fever vaccine. The sample was PBMCs, taken 21 days after the first yellow fever vaccination. The CDR3 sequence: CASNIQYAEAFF. The DNA for the CDR3 is TGTGCCAGCAACATACAGTACGCTGAAGCTTTCTTT.